The 8 T cell receptor beta chains in this list originate from one sample, sequenced in a study of shared clonotypes between healthy human individuals. Generated by immunoSEQ multiplex PCR, the TCRdb table keeps only in-frame clones and is missing some. Of 1.4 million to 1.5 million clones listed, around 95% are singletons. The sequencing input was naive CD4+ T cells sorted from blood. Subset meaning: CD45RA+ positively selected. These receptors came from a man younger than 40 in good health.

This chain uses TRBV5-1 with TRBJ2-1, with 9 positions matching TRBD2. The junction had 10 bases not matched to a gene; V was cut back by 0 bases and J by 0 bases. Germline values: CDR1 SGHRS, CDR2 YFSETQ. This CDR3 spans 19 amino acids. CDR3 residues: CASSLVGGSGSLSYNEQFF. The DNA of the CDR3 is TGCGCCAGCAGCTTGGTAGGTGGTAGCGGGAGCCTCTCCTACAATGAGCAGTTCTTC. Variable domain in full (rest from reference TRBV5-1 and TRBJ2-1): KAGVTQTPRYLIKTRGQQVTLSCSPISGHRSVSWYQQTPGQGLQFLFEYFSETQRNKGNFPGRFSGRQFSNSRSEMNVSTLELGDSALYLCASSLVGGSGSLSYNEQFFGPGTRLTVL.

The V gene is TRBV28, the J gene TRBJ1-5, with 7 bases matching TRBD1. Per the germline V gene, CDR1 is MDHEN and CDR2 is SYDVKM. V was clipped by 5 bases and J by 5 bases; unmatched bases: 6. There are 14 residues in the CDR3. The CDR3 loop is CASSLDRVYQPQHF. For the CDR3, the DNA is TGTGCCAGCAGTCTCGACAGGGTCTATCAGCCCCAGCATTTT. The full variable domain, its missing parts supplied by reference TRBV28 and TRBJ1-5, is DVKVTQSSRYLVKRTGEKVFLECVQDMDHENMFWYRQDPGLGLRLIYFSYDVKMKEKGDIPEGYSVSREKKERFSLILESASTNQTSMYLCASSLDRVYQPQHFGDGTRLSIL.

The chain links TRBV18 to TRBJ2-5; D unresolved. The V gene lost 3 bases and the J gene lost 5 bases, with 13 bases spanning the gap. This CDR3 region has 14 residues. Per germline, CDR1 KGHSH and CDR2 LQKENI. This CDR3 reads CASSPRTDGETQYF. In DNA, the CDR3 is TGTGCCAGCTCACCCCGGACGGATGGGGAGACCCAGTACTTC.

This rearrangement joins TRBV27 to TRBJ2-7; 9 nucleotides match TRBD1. The germline V gene encodes CDR1 MNHEY and CDR2 SMNVEV (reference sequence). Trimming removed 2 bases from V and 6 bases from J; junction bases left unmatched: 8. This CDR3 is 15 amino acids long. CDR3 DNA: TGTGCCAGCAGTTTAACAGGGGGCGGTTTTTCCGAGCAGTACTTC. Amino acid sequence: CASSLTGGGFSEQYF.

This clone is a singleton in its sample. The chain links TRBV10-2 to TRBJ2-2, with 14 bases fitting TRBD2. The CDR3 extends over 17 amino acids. Germline-derived CDR1 and CDR2 are WSHSY and SAAADI. J lost 6 bases, V lost 7 bases, and 10 bases had no gene match. The CDR3: CASKNLQGLAGAGELFF. CDR3 nucleotide sequence: TGCGCCAGCAAAAATCTCCAGGGACTAGCGGGAGCCGGGGAGCTGTTTTTT.

The J gene is TRBJ2-5, the V gene TRBV5-1; D might be TRBD2 (5 bases). Germline V gene data show CDR1 as SGHRS and CDR2 as YFSETQ. V lost 4 bases, J lost 2 bases, and 12 bases lay in between. The CDR3 contains 14 residues. CDR3 sequence reads: CASSPRALQETQYF. For the CDR3, the DNA is TGCGCCAGCAGCCCGAGGGCGTTACAAGAGACCCAGTACTTC.

The chain combines TRBV28 with TRBJ2-7, with unresolved D. Per the germline V gene, CDR1 is MDHEN and CDR2 is SYDVKM. Trimming took 7 bases from V and 5 from J, leaving 9 bases between them. This CDR3 comprises 11 residues. The CDR3 protein is CASTLGDEQYF. For the CDR3, the DNA is TGTGCCAGCACCCTTGGTGACGAGCAGTACTTC.

A word on this clone: Within the sample, other DNA sequences also encode this same CDR3. The V gene is TRBV6-1, the J gene TRBJ1-2; the D gene is possibly TRBD1 (6 bases). V gave up 4 bases and J gave up 4 bases, with 13 bases separating them. The CDR3 is 14 amino acids. Germline V gene lookup returns CDR1 MNHNS and CDR2 SASEGT. Here the CDR3 DNA reads TGTGCCAGCAGTGTCGGACAGTACTCCTATGGCTACACCTTC. It encodes CASSVGQYSYGYTF.